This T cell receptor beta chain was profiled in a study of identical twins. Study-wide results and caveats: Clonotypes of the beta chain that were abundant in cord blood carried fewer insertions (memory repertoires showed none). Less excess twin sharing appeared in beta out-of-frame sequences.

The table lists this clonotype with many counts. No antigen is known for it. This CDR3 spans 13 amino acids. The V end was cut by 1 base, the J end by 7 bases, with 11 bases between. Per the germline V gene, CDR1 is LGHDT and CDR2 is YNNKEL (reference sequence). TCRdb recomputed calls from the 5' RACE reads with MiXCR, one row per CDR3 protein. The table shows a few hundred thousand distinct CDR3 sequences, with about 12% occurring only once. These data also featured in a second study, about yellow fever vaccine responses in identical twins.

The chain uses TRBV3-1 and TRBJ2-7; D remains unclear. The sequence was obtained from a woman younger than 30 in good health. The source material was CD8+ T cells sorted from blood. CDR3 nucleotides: TGTGCCAGCAGCCAAGTCTTGAAGACAGAGCAGTACTTC. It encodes CASSQVLKTEQYF.